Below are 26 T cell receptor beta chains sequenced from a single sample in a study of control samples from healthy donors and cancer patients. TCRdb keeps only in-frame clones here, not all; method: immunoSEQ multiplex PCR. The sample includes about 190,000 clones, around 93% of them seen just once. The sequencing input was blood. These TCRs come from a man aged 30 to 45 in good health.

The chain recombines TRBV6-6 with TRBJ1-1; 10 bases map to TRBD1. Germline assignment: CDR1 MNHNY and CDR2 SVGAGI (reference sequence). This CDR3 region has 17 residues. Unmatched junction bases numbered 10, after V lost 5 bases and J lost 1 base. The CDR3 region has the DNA TGTGCCAGCAGTCATTCCCGGGACAGGGGTCCGAACACTGAAGCTTTCTTT. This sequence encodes CASSHSRDRGPNTEAFF.

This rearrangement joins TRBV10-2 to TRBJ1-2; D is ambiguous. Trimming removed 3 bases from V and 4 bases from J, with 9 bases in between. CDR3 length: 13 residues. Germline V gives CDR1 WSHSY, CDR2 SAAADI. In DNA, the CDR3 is TGCGCCAGCAGTGAAATCGGCAGCTATGGCTACACCTTC. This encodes CASSEIGSYGYTF.

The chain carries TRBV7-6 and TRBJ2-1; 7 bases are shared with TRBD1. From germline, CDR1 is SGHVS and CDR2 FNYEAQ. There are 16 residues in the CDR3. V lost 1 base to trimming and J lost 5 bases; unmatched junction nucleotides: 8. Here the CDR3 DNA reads TGTGCCAGCAGCTTAGGGGTAGGGGGCAACAACAATGAGCAGTTCTTC. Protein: CASSLGVGGNNNEQFF.

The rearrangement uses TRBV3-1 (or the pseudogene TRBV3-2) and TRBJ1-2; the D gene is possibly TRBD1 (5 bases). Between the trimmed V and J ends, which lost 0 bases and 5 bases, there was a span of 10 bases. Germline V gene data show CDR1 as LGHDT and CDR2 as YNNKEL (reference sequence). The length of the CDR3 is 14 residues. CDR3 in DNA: TGTGCCAGCAGCCAAGATTCAGGGTTTTATGGCTACACCTTC. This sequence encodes CASSQDSGFYGYTF.

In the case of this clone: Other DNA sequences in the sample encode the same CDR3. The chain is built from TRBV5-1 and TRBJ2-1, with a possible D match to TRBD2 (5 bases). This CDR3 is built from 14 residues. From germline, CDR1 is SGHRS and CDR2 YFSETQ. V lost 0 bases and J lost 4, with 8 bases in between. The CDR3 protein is CASSLGQRYNEQFF. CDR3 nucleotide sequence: TGCGCCAGCAGCTTGGGTCAGCGGTACAATGAGCAGTTCTTC. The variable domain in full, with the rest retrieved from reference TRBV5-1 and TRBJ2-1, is KAGVTQTPRYLIKTRGQQVTLSCSPISGHRSVSWYQQTPGQGLQFLFEYFSETQRNKGNFPGRFSGRQFSNSRSEMNVSTLELGDSALYLCASSLGQRYNEQFFGPGTRLTVL.

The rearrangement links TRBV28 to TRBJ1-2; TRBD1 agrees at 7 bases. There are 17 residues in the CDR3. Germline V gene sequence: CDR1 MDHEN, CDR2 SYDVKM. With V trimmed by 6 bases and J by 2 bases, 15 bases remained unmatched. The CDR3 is CASSTIGQDPSNYGYTF. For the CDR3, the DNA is TGTGCCAGCAGCACTATCGGACAGGACCCCTCCAACTATGGCTACACCTTC.

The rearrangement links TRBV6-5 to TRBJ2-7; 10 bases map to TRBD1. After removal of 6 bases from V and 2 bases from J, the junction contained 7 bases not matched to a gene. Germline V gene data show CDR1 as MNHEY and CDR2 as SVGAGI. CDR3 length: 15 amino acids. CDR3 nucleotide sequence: TGTGCCAGCAGGACAGGGGGCCCGGGCACCTACGAGCAGTACTTC. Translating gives CASRTGGPGTYEQYF.

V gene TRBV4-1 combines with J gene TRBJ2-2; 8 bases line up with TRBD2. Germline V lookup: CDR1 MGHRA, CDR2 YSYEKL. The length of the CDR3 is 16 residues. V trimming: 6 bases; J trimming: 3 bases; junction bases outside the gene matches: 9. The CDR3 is CASSLTGTSDTGELFF. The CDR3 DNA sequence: TGCGCCAGCAGTCTTACCGGGACTAGTGACACCGGGGAGCTGTTTTTT.

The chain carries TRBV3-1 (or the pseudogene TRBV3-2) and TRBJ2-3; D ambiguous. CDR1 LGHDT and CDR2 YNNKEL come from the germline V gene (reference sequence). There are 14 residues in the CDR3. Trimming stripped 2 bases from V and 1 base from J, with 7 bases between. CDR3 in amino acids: CASSQRSGTDTQYF. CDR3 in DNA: TGTGCCAGCAGCCAAAGAAGTGGCACAGATACGCAGTATTTT.

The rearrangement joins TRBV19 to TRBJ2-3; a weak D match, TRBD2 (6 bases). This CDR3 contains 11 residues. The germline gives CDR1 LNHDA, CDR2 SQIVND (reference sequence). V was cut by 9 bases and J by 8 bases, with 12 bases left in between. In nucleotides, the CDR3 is TGTGCCAGCAACGGGGGTGTTACGCAGTATTTT. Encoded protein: CASNGGVTQYF. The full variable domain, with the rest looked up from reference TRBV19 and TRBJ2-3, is DGGITQSPKYLFRKEGQNVTLSCEQNLNHDAMYWYRQDPGQGLRLIYYSQIVNDFQKGDIAEGYSVSREKKESFPLTVTSAQKNPTAFYLCASNGGVTQYFGPGTRLTVL.

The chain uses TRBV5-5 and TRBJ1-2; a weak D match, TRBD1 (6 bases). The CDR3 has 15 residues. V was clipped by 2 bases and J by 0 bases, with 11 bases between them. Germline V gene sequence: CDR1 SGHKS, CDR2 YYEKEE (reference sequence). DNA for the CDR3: TGTGCCAGCAGCTTTTCAGGGGTTACTAACTATGGCTACACCTTC. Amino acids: CASSFSGVTNYGYTF.

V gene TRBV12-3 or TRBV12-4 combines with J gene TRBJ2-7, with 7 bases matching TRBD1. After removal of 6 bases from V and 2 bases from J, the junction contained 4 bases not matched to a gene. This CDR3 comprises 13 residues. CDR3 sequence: CASRPGQTYEQYF. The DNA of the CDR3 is TGTGCCAGCAGACCGGGACAGACCTACGAGCAGTACTTC.

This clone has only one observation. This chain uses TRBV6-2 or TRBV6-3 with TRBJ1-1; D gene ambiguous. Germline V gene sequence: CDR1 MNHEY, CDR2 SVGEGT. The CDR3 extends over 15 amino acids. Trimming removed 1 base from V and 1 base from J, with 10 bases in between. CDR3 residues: CASSYYGRRNTEAFF. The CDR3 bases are TGTGCCAGCAGTTACTACGGACGGAGGAACACTGAAGCTTTCTTT.

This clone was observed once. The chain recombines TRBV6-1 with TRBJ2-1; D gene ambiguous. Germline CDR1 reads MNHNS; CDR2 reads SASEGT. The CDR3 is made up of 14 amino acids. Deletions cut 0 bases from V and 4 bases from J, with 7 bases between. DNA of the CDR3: TGTGCCAGCAGTGAAGCCCCTGGATACAATGAGCAGTTCTTC. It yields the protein CASSEAPGYNEQFF.

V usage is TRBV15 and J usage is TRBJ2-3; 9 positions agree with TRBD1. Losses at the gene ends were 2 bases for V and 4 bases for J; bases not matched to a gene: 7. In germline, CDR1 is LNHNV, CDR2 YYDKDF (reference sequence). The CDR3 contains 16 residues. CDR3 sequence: CATSRSGTGSPDTQYF. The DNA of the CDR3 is TGTGCCACCAGCAGATCCGGGACAGGGTCCCCAGATACGCAGTATTTT.

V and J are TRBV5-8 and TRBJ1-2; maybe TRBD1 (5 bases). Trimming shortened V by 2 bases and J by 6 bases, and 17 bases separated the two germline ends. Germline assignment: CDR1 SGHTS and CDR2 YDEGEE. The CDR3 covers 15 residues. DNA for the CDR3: TGTGCCAGCAGCTTAGGGCCTCAGGGTGGGGATGGCTACACCTTC. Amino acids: CASSLGPQGGDGYTF.

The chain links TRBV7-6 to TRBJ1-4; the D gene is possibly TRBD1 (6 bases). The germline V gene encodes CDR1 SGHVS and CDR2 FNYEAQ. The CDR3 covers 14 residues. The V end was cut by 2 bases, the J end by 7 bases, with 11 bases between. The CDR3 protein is CASSLSQGGEKLFF. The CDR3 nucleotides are TGTGCCAGCAGCTTATCACAGGGCGGTGAAAAACTGTTTTTT. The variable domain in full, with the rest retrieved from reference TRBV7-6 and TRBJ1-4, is GAGVSQSPRYKVTKRGQDVALRCDPISGHVSLYWYRQALGQGPEFLTYFNYEAQQDKSGLPNDRFSAERPEGSISTLTIQRTEQRDSAMYRCASSLSQGGEKLFFGSGTQLSVL.

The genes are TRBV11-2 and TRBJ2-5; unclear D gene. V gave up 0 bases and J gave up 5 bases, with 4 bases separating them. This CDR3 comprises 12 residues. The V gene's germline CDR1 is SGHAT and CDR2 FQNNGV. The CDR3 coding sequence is TGTGCCAGCAGCTTAGAGATGGAGACCCAGTACTTC. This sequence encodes CASSLEMETQYF.

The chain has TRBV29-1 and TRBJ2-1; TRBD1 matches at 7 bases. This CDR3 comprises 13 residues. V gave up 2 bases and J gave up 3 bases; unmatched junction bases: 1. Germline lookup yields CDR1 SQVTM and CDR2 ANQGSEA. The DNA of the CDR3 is TGCAGCGTTGAACGGGACAGCTACAATGAGCAGTTCTTC. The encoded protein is CSVERDSYNEQFF.

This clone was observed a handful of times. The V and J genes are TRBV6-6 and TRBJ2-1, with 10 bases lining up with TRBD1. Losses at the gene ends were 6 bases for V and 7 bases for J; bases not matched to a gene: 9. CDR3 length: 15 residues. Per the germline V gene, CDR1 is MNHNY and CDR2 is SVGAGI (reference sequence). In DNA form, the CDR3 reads TGTGCCAGCAGAGATGACAGGGGGCGCGTTAATGAGCAGTTCTTC. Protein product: CASRDDRGRVNEQFF.

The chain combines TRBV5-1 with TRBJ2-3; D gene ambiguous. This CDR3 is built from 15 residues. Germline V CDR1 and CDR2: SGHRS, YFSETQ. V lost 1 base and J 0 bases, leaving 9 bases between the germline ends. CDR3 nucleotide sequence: TGCGCCAGCAGCTTGAGGGTGGCTAGCACAGATACGCAGTATTTT. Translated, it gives CASSLRVASTDTQYF.

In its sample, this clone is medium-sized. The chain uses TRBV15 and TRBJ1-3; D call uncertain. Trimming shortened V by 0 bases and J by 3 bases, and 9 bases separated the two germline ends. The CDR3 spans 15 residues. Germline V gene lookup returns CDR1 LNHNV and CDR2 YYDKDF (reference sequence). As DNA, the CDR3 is TGTGCCACCAGCAGAGATACCGTCCTTGGAAACACCATATATTTT. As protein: CATSRDTVLGNTIYF.

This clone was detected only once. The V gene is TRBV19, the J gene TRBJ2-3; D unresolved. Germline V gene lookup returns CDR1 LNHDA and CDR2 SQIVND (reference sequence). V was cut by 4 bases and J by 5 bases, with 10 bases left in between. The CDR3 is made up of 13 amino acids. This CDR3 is CASSTALGDTQYF. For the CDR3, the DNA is TGTGCCAGTAGTACGGCGTTGGGAGATACGCAGTATTTT.

The DNA for the CDR3 is TGCGCCAGCAGTGGATCAGGGGCAGCGAAGAATGAGCAGTTCTTC. It yields the protein CASSGSGAAKNEQFF. This chain uses TRBV10-1 with TRBJ2-1; TRBD1 might be the D (6 bases). CDR3 length equals 15 residues. V dropped 4 bases and J dropped 7 bases, with 17 bases sitting between them. Germline V gives CDR1 WNHNN, CDR2 SYGVQD (reference sequence).

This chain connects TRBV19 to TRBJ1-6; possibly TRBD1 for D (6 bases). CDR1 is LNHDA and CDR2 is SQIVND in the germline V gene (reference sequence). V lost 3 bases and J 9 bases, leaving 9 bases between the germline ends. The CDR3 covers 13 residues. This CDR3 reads CASSITGFSPLHF. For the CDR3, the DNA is TGTGCCAGTAGTATCACAGGGTTTTCACCCCTCCACTTT. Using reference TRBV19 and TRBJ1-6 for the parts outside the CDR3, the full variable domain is DGGITQSPKYLFRKEGQNVTLSCEQNLNHDAMYWYRQDPGQGLRLIYYSQIVNDFQKGDIAEGYSVSREKKESFPLTVTSAQKNPTAFYLCASSITGFSPLHFGNGTRLTVT.

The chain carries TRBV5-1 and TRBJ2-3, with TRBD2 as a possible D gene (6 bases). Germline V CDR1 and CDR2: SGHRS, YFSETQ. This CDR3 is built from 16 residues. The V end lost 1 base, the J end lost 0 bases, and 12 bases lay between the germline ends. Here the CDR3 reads CASSLRGLSSTDTQYF. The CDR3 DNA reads TGCGCCAGCAGCTTGCGGGGACTCTCTAGCACAGATACGCAGTATTTT.